A selection of T cell receptor beta chains follows, all from one sample in a study of OX40 agonist ivuxolimab in advanced cancers. Sequenced by immunoSEQ multiplex PCR; TCRdb stores in-frame clones only, minus some. In the table there are some 62,000 clones, 79% of which are singletons. Sequencing used CD4+ or CD8+ T cells sorted from blood, obtained in a trial of the OX40 agonist ivuxolimab. The receptors stem from an adult with an advanced solid tumor such as melanoma, head and neck, liver or kidney cancer. Each CDR3 is given with its conserved first and last residue. D genes are given only for firm matches. Clone size is shown for a subset of rows, as once, few, many or a class of expanded clone.

D gene	V gene	J gene	clone size	CDR3 protein	CDR3 DNA
.	TRBV7-9	TRBJ2-3	.	CASRVGGAVSGPSTDTQYF	TGTGCCAGCAGAGTCGGCGGGGCGGTTAGCGGTCCTAGCACAGATACGCAGTATTTT
.	TRBV19	TRBJ2-3	.	CASSMGTRLPTDTQYF	TGTGCCAGTAGTATGGGTACCCGACTTCCCACAGATACGCAGTATTTT
TRBD1	TRBV7-2	TRBJ2-3	.	CASAGGYTDTQYF	TGTGCCAGCGCAGGGGGATACACAGATACGCAGTATTTT
.	TRBV21-1	TRBJ2-3	few	CASSKARGAASTDTQYF	TGTGCCAGCAGCAAAGCGCGGGGGGCCGCCAGCACAGATACGCAGTATTTT
.	TRBV6-6	TRBJ2-7	.	CASRDSVYEQYF	TGTGCCAGCAGGGACAGCGTCTACGAGCAGTACTTC
.	TRBV5-1	TRBJ2-7	few	CASSYRPVGEQYF	TGCGCCAGCAGCTACCGACCCGTGGGGGAGCAGTACTTC
.	TRBV19	TRBJ2-6	few	CASSPLGGSEGANVLTF	TGTGCCAGTAGTCCACTTGGGGGATCAGAGGGGGCCAACGTCCTGACTTTC
.	TRBV18	TRBJ1-3	.	CASSPQAISGNTIYF	TGTGCCAGCTCCCCTCAGGCCATCTCTGGAAACACCATATATTTT
TRBD1	TRBV30	TRBJ2-7	.	CAWGTGRFYEQYF	TGTGCCTGGGGGACAGGGAGATTTTACGAGCAGTACTTC
.	TRBV4-3	TRBJ2-1	few	CASSQDWGLAESSYNEQFF	TGCGCCAGCAGCCAAGATTGGGGACTGGCCGAAAGCTCCTACAATGAGCAGTTCTTC